These 25 T cell receptor beta chains originate from one sample sequenced in a study of cytotoxic CD8 clonotypes in ibrutinib-treated CLL. Measured with immunoSEQ multiplex PCR; TCRdb has only the in-frame clones, and not every one. The table records about 310,000 clones, just under 80% of them present only once. The sequenced sample was PBMCs, obtained before ibrutinib treatment. Every receptor here comes from a human donor with chronic lymphocytic leukemia.

This clone was seen only once. The V gene is TRBV4-1, the J gene TRBJ1-4; 10 positions agree with TRBD1. Per germline, CDR1 MGHRA and CDR2 YSYEKL. J gave up 7 bases and V 4 bases, and 3 bases lay outside the gene matches. There are 14 residues in the CDR3. The CDR3 is CASSRDRGTEKLFF. In DNA form, the CDR3 reads TGCGCCAGCAGCCGGGACAGGGGTACTGAAAAACTGTTTTTT.

In DNA, the CDR3 is TGTGCCAGCAGCGTCACCTCAGAGAACACTGAAGCTTTCTTT. As protein: CASSVTSENTEAFF. The chain recombines TRBV9 with TRBJ1-1; D gene ambiguous. The CDR3 contains 14 residues. Trimming pared 2 bases from V and 1 base from J, leaving 9 bases between. Germline CDR1 reads SGDLS; CDR2 reads YYNGEE.

This clone was seen more than once but under ten times. In DNA, the CDR3 is TGCGCCAGCAGCTCGGGGACACTGTACCAAGAGACCCAGTACTTC. Its translation: CASSSGTLYQETQYF. The chain has TRBV5-1 and TRBJ2-5; D might be TRBD1 (6 bases). The CDR3 is made up of 15 amino acids. V shed 3 bases and J shed 0 bases, with 12 bases lying between them. CDR1 SGHRS and CDR2 YFSETQ come from the germline V gene.

This sequence joins TRBV5-1 and TRBJ2-5; 12 nucleotides align to TRBD2. The germline V gene has CDR1 SGHRS and CDR2 YFSETQ. The CDR3 runs 17 residues. The J segment lost 4 bases and the V segment lost 1 base, leaving 8 bases of the junction unmatched. Written as DNA, the CDR3 is TGCGCCAGCAGCTTGACGGCTAGCGGGAGGGGCGGAGAGACCCAGTACTTC. Residues: CASSLTASGRGGETQYF.

The rearrangement links TRBV11-2 to TRBJ2-1; 7 bases are a match to TRBD2. J lost 14 bases, V lost 5 bases, and 9 bases had no gene match. Germline V lookup: CDR1 SGHAT, CDR2 FQNNGV. The CDR3 spans 12 residues. For the CDR3, the DNA is TGTGCCAGCAGCGCAAGCGGGAATATAGAGTTCTTC. It encodes CASSASGNIEFF.

V is TRBV28 and J is TRBJ1-5; 8 bases agree with TRBD1. The germline gives CDR1 MDHEN, CDR2 SYDVKM. This CDR3 is 15 amino acids long. The ends lost 3 bases at V and 7 bases at J; junction bases unmatched: 8. The CDR3 reads CASSFQGALDQPQHF. CDR3 nucleotide sequence: TGTGCCAGCAGTTTCCAGGGGGCGCTTGACCAGCCCCAGCATTTT.

The J gene is TRBJ1-2, the V gene TRBV5-1, with a tentative D call TRBD1 (6 bases). Trimming removed 4 bases at V and 7 bases at J, with 11 bases between. This CDR3 contains 12 residues. Germline CDR1 reads SGHRS; CDR2 reads YFSETQ. CDR3 sequence: CASSVQGTGYTF. The CDR3 coding sequence is TGCGCCAGCAGCGTACAGGGTACTGGCTACACCTTC.

This clone appeared a few times. The genes are TRBV7-9 and TRBJ2-7; 7 positions match TRBD1. CDR1 is SEHNR, CDR2 FQNEAQ, per germline (reference sequence). The junction had 5 bases not matched to a gene; V was cut back by 5 bases and J by 7 bases. The CDR3 runs to 12 residues. As DNA, the CDR3 is TGTGCCAGCAGCGGGGGACAGCAAGAGCAGTACTTC. It codes for CASSGGQQEQYF.

The chain recombines TRBV5-4 with TRBJ2-4; D is undetermined. Germline CDR1 SGHNT, CDR2 YYREEE (reference sequence). Trimming pared 4 bases from V and 0 bases from J, leaving 8 bases between. This CDR3 spans 14 amino acids. The CDR3 region is CASSVPTAKNIQYF. CDR3 nucleotide sequence: TGTGCCAGCAGCGTTCCGACAGCCAAAAACATTCAGTACTTC.

V and J are TRBV27 and TRBJ1-5; possible D gene TRBD1, 6 bases. The germline V gene encodes CDR1 MNHEY and CDR2 SMNVEV (reference sequence). The CDR3 totals 15 residues. V dropped 6 bases and J dropped 0 bases, with 12 bases sitting between them. The CDR3 loop reads CASRKQGRSNQPQHF. For the CDR3, the DNA is TGTGCCAGCAGGAAACAGGGTCGTAGCAATCAGCCCCAGCATTTT.

This clone was observed a single time. The V gene is TRBV19, the J gene TRBJ2-7; 9 nucleotides agree with TRBD2. Germline lookup yields CDR1 LNHDA and CDR2 SQIVND (reference sequence). The CDR3 loop spans 14 amino acids. V trimming: 5 bases; J trimming: 4 bases; junction bases outside the gene matches: 6. The CDR3 bases are TGTGCCAGTAGTTCTAGCGGGATTCAGTACGAGCAGTACTTC. Its protein product is CASSSSGIQYEQYF.

The rearrangement uses TRBV5-1 and TRBJ2-5, with 7 bases matching TRBD2. This CDR3 spans 15 amino acids. Germline CDR1 is SGHRS and CDR2 is YFSETQ. V was pared by 0 bases and J by 5 bases, with 7 bases of the junction left unmatched. CDR3 coding DNA: TGCGCCAGCAGCTTGGGCTCGAGCGGGATGGAGACCCAGTACTTC. It translates to CASSLGSSGMETQYF. The whole variable domain, filled in from reference TRBV5-1 and TRBJ2-5, reads KAGVTQTPRYLIKTRGQQVTLSCSPISGHRSVSWYQQTPGQGLQFLFEYFSETQRNKGNFPGRFSGRQFSNSRSEMNVSTLELGDSALYLCASSLGSSGMETQYFGPGTRLLVL.

The genes are TRBV4-3 and TRBJ1-1; 10 nucleotides align to TRBD1. V gave up 1 base and J gave up 4 bases; unmatched junction bases: 3. This CDR3 has 15 amino acids. The germline gives CDR1 LGHNA, CDR2 YSLEER. The CDR3, as DNA: TGCGCCAGCAGCCAAGCCGACAGGGGGCTCACTGAAGCTTTCTTT. Encoded protein: CASSQADRGLTEAFF.

The chain couples TRBV7-9 to TRBJ2-7; D tentatively fits TRBD1 or TRBD2 (5 bases each). The V end was cut by 2 bases, the J end by 3 bases, with 17 bases between. The length of the CDR3 is 16 residues. Germline CDR1 SEHNR, CDR2 FQNEAQ (reference sequence). The CDR3 DNA sequence: TGTGCCAGCAGCTTATCCCCGTGGGACGGCCGCTACGAGCAGTACTTC. It encodes CASSLSPWDGRYEQYF.

The chain's CDR3 is CASSPLGGGFYEQYF. In nucleotides, the CDR3 is TGTGCCAGCTCACCACTCGGAGGGGGCTTCTACGAGCAGTACTTC. The chain combines TRBV18 with TRBJ2-7, with D possibly TRBD1 on 7 matching bases. This CDR3 comprises 15 residues. Germline V gene lookup returns CDR1 KGHSH and CDR2 LQKENI. V lost 1 base and J lost 3, with 13 bases in between.

The V gene is TRBV27, the J gene TRBJ2-3; 10 bases are a match to TRBD1. Germline V CDR1 and CDR2: MNHEY, SMNVEV (reference sequence). Unmatched junction bases numbered 5, after V lost 5 bases and J lost 3 bases. This CDR3 is 15 amino acids long. The CDR3 DNA reads TGTGCCAGCAGTCCACCGGGACAGGGGACAGATACGCAGTATTTT. This codes for CASSPPGQGTDTQYF.

V gene TRBV7-8 combines with J gene TRBJ1-1; possibly TRBD1 for D (5 bases). The germline V gene encodes CDR1 SGHVS and CDR2 FQNEAQ. The CDR3 runs to 13 residues. V lost 3 bases, J lost 4 bases, and 9 bases lay in between. CDR3 coding DNA: TGTGCCAGCAGCTTTAGGAGGGGCACTGAAGCTTTCTTT. Translation: CASSFRRGTEAFF.

The chain employs TRBV30 and TRBJ1-5, with D possibly being TRBD1 (5 bases). Germline V lookup: CDR1 GTSNPN, CDR2 SVGIG (reference sequence). The CDR3 is made up of 15 amino acids. V lost 7 bases, J lost 4 bases, and 20 bases lay in between. The CDR3 DNA follows: TGTGCCTCGACCCCCGGGGCAGGTCTGAATCAGCCCCAGCATTTT. This encodes CASTPGAGLNQPQHF. The whole variable domain, filled in from reference TRBV30 and TRBJ1-5, reads SQTIHQWPATLVQPVGSPLSLECTVEGTSNPNLYWYRQAAGRGLQLLFYSVGIGQISSEVPQNLSASRPQDRQFILSSKKLLLSDSGFYLCASTPGAGLNQPQHFGDGTRLSIL.

The rearrangement uses TRBV28 and TRBJ2-3; 7 nucleotides match TRBD1. This CDR3 is built from 14 residues. The V and J ends lost 6 bases and 2 bases, in that order; junction bases with no gene match: 5. Germline V CDR1 and CDR2: MDHEN, SYDVKM. The CDR3 nucleotides are TGTGCCAGCAGACGGGACAGAAACACAGATACGCAGTATTTT. Translation: CASRRDRNTDTQYF.

This clone was observed a single time. This chain uses TRBV5-1 with TRBJ2-1, with D possibly TRBD1 on 6 matching bases. The CDR3 runs to 12 residues. The V end lost 6 bases, the J end lost 4 bases, and 8 bases lay between the germline ends. Germline V CDR1 and CDR2: SGHRS, YFSETQ. The CDR3 bases are TGCGCCAGCATAGGGGGATACAATGAGCAGTTCTTC. It codes for CASIGGYNEQFF.

This clone was observed once. The chain is built from TRBV27 and TRBJ1-4; D is uncertain. Germline lookup yields CDR1 MNHEY and CDR2 SMNVEV (reference sequence). With 2 bases removed from V and 6 bases from J, the gap between germline ends came to 13 bases. The CDR3 length is 15 residues. The CDR3 DNA reads as TGTGCCAGCAGTTTACTCCCCGGACTTGATGAAAAACTGTTTTTT. This gives the protein CASSLLPGLDEKLFF.

The CDR3 spells CASSSPPMSSYEQYF. Written as DNA, the CDR3 is TGTGCCAGCAGCTCCCCCCCTATGAGCTCCTACGAGCAGTACTTC. The J gene is TRBJ2-7, the V gene TRBV2; D is uncertain. Trimming took off 6 bases at V and 0 bases at J, with 15 bases between the two ends. CDR1 is SNHLY and CDR2 is FYNNEI in the germline V gene. The CDR3 consists of 15 residues.

The rearrangement joins TRBV7-2 to TRBJ1-2; 12 nucleotides align to TRBD1. In germline, CDR1 is SGHTA, CDR2 FQGNSA. The CDR3 consists of 14 residues. V shed 6 bases, J shed 11 bases, and the junction held 10 bases outside the gene matches. The CDR3 DNA sequence: TGTGCCAGCAGTAACACACCGGGACAGGGGGCTTACACCTTC. It translates to CASSNTPGQGAYTF.

The rearrangement uses TRBV18 and TRBJ1-2; possibly TRBD1 for D (6 bases). The ends were cut back, 1 base at V and 1 base at J, with 19 bases in the middle. The CDR3 covers 18 residues. Germline V CDR1 and CDR2: KGHSH, LQKENI. The CDR3 bases are TGTGCCAGCTCACCACGTTACTTCGGGCAGGGGAATAACTATGGCTACACCTTC. Translated, it gives CASSPRYFGQGNNYGYTF.

The chain couples TRBV15 to TRBJ2-1; 10 nucleotides align to TRBD2. CDR3 size: 17 residues. Germline assignment: CDR1 LNHNV and CDR2 YYDKDF (reference sequence). J lost 11 bases, V lost 1 base, and 14 bases had no gene match. CDR3 protein: CATSRGGRTSGITKQFF. CDR3 nucleotides: TGTGCCACCAGCAGAGGAGGCAGGACTAGCGGTATTACTAAGCAGTTCTTC.